This TCR beta chain was identified during a study of regulatory T cells in long-lasting Graves disease (TCRdb year 2021). About the study as a whole: Patients with newly diagnosed Graves' disease had been on antithyroid drugs for under 3 months. The study was conducted in China and was registered as a clinical trial. Patients with persistent Graves' disease were compared with patients with newly diagnosed Graves' disease using TCR sequencing and RNA sequencing of peripheral blood. A total of approximately 35 samples underwent TCR sequencing: about 13 from persistent and about 20 from newly diagnosed Graves' disease patients. The study at large found these results: Peripheral blood alone was examined, since thyroid tissue, which constituted the primary lesion, could not be accessed. A larger number of public clonotypes was shared among persistent patients (approximately 3,000) than among newly diagnosed patients (more than 850). Sequencing and analysis were restricted to the TCR beta chain. The small sample size was acknowledged by the authors as a limitation that may reduce accuracy. Persistent Graves' disease patients showed lower TCR Shannon entropy and fewer highly expanded clones than newly diagnosed patients, suggesting clonal expansion. Persistent disease showed preferential use of TRBV28, TRBJ1-2 and TRBJ2-5, whereas newly diagnosed disease favored TRBV20-1 and TRBJ2-1.

Libraries were made using multiplex PCR. Sequencing was performed on an Illumina HiSeq 4000. iRepertoire HTBI primers and Arm-PCR amplification of CDR3 regions were used to construct TCR beta libraries. PCR products were gel purified before sequencing. Turning to the authors' computational methods: Gene usage analysis of CDR3 amino acid clonotypes relied on the roughly 60 TRBV and 15 or so TRBJ segments identified across samples. COPE and FqMerger were used to merge the filtered high-quality paired reads into contigs. BLAST was used to align contigs to IMGT TRBV, TRBD and TRBJ reference genes, and CDR3 was defined according to IMGT. Any clonotype with a frequency above 0.1% was counted as a highly expanded clone. Repertoire diversity was measured by Shannon entropy, and V-J evenness by the Gini coefficient. A clonotype was considered public if more than one individual shared it. The public sequencing data were trimmed at Q25 with fastp and processed into clonotypes with MiXCR by TCRdb, which kept only in-frame beta chains. Duplicate CDR3 protein sequences are folded into a single record with the most common DNA and genes. TCRdb, not the original authors, processed these V and J calls. A total of around 450,000 distinct CDR3 sequences appear in this sample, 14% to 15% of them only once. The ten biggest clones cover approximately 7.6% of the sample.

This clonotype was picked up many times. Its recognized antigen is unknown. Base qualities were left out, and no much larger clone turns up one base away. CDR1 and CDR2 are drawn from the germline V gene (reference sequence): GTSNPN, SVGIG. The CDR3 has 14 amino acids, counting the end cysteine and phenylalanine. Left in the record is the CDR3 DNA by itself, 42 bases read in frame from the first base. The germline V and J ends show losses of 2 bases and 3 bases respectively, and no gene match explains 4 bases of the junction. The time point label, read with the paper, signifies: newly diagnosed GD, antithyroid drugs for less than 3 months. RNA was extracted from PBMCs in TRIzol for both TCR sequencing and RNA sequencing. The diagnosis of Graves' disease followed American Thyroid Association guidelines. Recruitment of patients was carried out at an endocrinology department in Xi'an, China. Each patient gave approximately 8.8 milliliters of peripheral blood, collected in an EDTA anticoagulant tube. PBMCs were isolated by Ficoll Paque Plus density gradient separation without further T cell sorting. An Agilent 2100 Bioanalyzer and agarose gel were used to assess RNA quality, and a NanoDrop 2000 was used to measure RNA concentration.

The sample was also reused in another study, on T cells in Graves' hyperthyroidism and ophthalmopathy. The second study, in turn, reports: Stable Graves' hyperthyroidism was defined as no progression to ophthalmopathy during 18 months of follow-up. The hyperthyroidism patients were between 18 and 65 years old and newly diagnosed, with a disease duration of less than 2 months. Exclusion was applied to patients with uncontrolled infections, other autoimmune diseases, pregnancy or lactation. Diagnoses were established on the basis of clinical symptoms, serum thyroxine and TRAb, thyroid ultrasound, and orbital computed tomography. A first-round RT-PCR of the TCR CDR3 used the HTBI primer set with the Qiagen OneStep RT-PCR kit. Most expanded thyroid clonotypes (frequency above 0.001) were also detected in blood, suggesting blood repertoires may reflect thyroid immune responses. Ophthalmopathy was separated from stable hyperthyroidism by a 13 V-J signature model, with around 88% sensitivity and about 81% specificity obtained in cross-validation and 80%/75% obtained in testing. During validation, the model predicted progression to ophthalmopathy a median of about 6.5 months ahead of onset, with around 71% sensitivity and 72.22% specificity. TCR V-J signatures able to tell the groups apart were searched for in a discovery cohort of 90 to 100 patients, of whom more than 40 had Graves' ophthalmopathy and around 58 had stable Graves' hyperthyroidism. Prospective prediction of ophthalmopathy was tested in an independent validation cohort consisting of some 18 hyperthyroidism patients and about 17 patients who later progressed to ophthalmopathy. The 95 to 100 discovery patients were divided at random into training and test sets in a 7:3 ratio. The study also compared thyroid tissue and blood T-cell repertoires from several Graves' hyperthyroidism patients. Once sampling was done, hyperthyroidism patients were given methimazole at a starting dose of 30 mg daily, whereas ophthalmopathy patients were given high-dose intravenous methylprednisolone. Libraries were constructed in a second round of multiplex PCR, after which size selection and purification were performed. The libraries were sequenced on an Illumina HiSeq2000 using paired-end 100 bp reads. SOAPnuke was used to process the raw data, throwing out any read that contained adapters or uncalled bases, had a mean Phred below 15, or lacked an exact constant-primer or identifier match. High-quality paired reads were merged using COPE v1.2.5, and each unique nucleotide sequence was defined as a clonotype. MiTCR v1.1 was used to align clonotypes to the IMGT TRBV, TRBD and TRBJ reference segments. The analysis was restricted to V-J combinations with a frequency above 0.0001, which together covered 98% to 99.2% of the repertoires. The TCS score was defined as the ratio of F50 (clonal expansion) to E x V (chaos), calculated using BLOSUM62-based TCRdist between CDR3 peptides within each V-J. Welch's t-statistics and random forest reduced some 510 V-J features to some 14, which were used in a naive Bayes classifier (R e1071). No statistical method was used to set the sample size in advance, and investigators knew the group allocation. TCR Vbeta CDR3 sequencing of fewer than 150 peripheral blood samples (over 40 ophthalmopathy, over 70 hyperthyroidism and roughly 17 progressor patients) is reported in the paper.

The sequenced sample was peripheral blood mononuclear cells (PBMCs), obtained at new diagnosis, from a patient treated with antithyroid drugs. The TCR was taken from a woman aged 40 to 50 with Graves disease. Donor details come from another sample of the same person, matched by shared clones. The chain employs TRBV30 and TRBJ2-3; 8 bases in between match TRBD2. The nucleotides read TGTGCCTGGAGTAATTTAGCGGGGACAGATACGCAGTATTTT. Its translation is CAWSNLAGTDTQYF.